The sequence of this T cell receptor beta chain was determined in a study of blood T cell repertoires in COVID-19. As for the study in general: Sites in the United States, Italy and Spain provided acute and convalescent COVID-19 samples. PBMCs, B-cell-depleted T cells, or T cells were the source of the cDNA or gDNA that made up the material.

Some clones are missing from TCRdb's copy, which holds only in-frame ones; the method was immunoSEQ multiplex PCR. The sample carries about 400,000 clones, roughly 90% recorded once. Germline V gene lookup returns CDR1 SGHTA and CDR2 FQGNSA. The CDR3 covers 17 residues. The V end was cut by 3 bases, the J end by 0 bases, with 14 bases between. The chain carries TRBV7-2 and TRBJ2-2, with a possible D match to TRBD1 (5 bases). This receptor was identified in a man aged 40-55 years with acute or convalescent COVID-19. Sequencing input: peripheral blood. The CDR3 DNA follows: TGTGCCAGCAGCTTCCCCCTGCAGGGCACGAACACCGGGGAGCTGTTTTTT. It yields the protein CASSFPLQGTNTGELFF. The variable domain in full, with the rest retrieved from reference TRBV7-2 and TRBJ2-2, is GAGVSQSPSNKVTEKGKDVELRCDPISGHTALYWYRQSLGQGLEFLIYFQGNSAPDKSGLPSDRFSAERTGGSVSTLTIQRTQQEDSAVYLCASSFPLQGTNTGELFFGEGSRLTVL.